This record looks at one T cell receptor (beta chain) sequence and its context. This record belongs to a study of cytomegalovirus exposure and HLA in healthy donors. Vbeta (60) and Jbeta (13) primers were used in the PCR. Assay: immunoSEQ multiplex PCR; the TCRdb copy retains only in-frame clones and omits some. The sample holds tens of thousands of clones; around a tenth are singletons and the top ten take about 25%. This CDR3 comprises 18 residues. Germline-derived CDR1 and CDR2 are MGHRA and YSYEKL. Trimming cost V 2 bases and J 0 bases, with 17 bases left between them. The chain uses TRBV4-1 and TRBJ1-5; no clear D gene. The TCR comes from a man in his 60s in good health and CMV-seropositive. The specimen sequenced was PBMCs. CDR3 amino acids: CASSQPRGERDSNQPQHF. Written as DNA, the CDR3 is TGCGCCAGCAGCCAACCCCGTGGGGAGAGAGATAGCAATCAGCCCCAGCATTTT.